Listed here are 23 T cell receptor beta chains from one sample, sequenced in a study of radiotherapy plus CTLA-4 blockade in lung cancer. Assay: immunoSEQ multiplex PCR; the TCRdb copy retains only in-frame clones and omits some. The top ten clones hold approximately 8% of a sample with around 45,000 clones, roughly four fifths of them seen once. The material sequenced was peripheral blood, taken from a patient treated with radiotherapy plus ipilimumab. These receptors all come from a human donor with non-small cell lung cancer who had stable disease on radiotherapy plus ipilimumab.

The chain couples TRBV27 to TRBJ2-2, with a tentative D call TRBD2 (6 bases). Trimming left V 6 bases short and J 6 bases short, with 14 bases between. This CDR3 is built from 14 residues. CDR1 is MNHEY and CDR2 is SMNVEV in the germline V gene (reference sequence). The CDR3 protein is CASRIGTGAGELFF. The CDR3 DNA follows: TGTGCCAGCAGGATAGGGACGGGAGCCGGGGAGCTGTTTTTT.

The chain combines TRBV28 with TRBJ1-3; 7 positions match TRBD1. The CDR3 length is 15 residues. V was pared by 8 bases and J by 0 bases, with 7 bases of the junction left unmatched. In germline, CDR1 is MDHEN, CDR2 SYDVKM. In DNA form, the CDR3 reads TGTGCCAGCGGAGGACAGGTCAACTCTGGAAACACCATATATTTT. Amino acid sequence: CASGGQVNSGNTIYF.

The V gene is TRBV4-3, the J gene TRBJ1-1; TRBD1 is a possible D gene (6 bases). CDR3 size: 14 residues. Germline V CDR1 and CDR2: LGHNA, YSLEER. V lost 3 bases, J lost 5 bases, and 13 bases lay in between. The CDR3 DNA follows: TGCGCCAGCAGCCAGGGGGGGCAGGGGACTGAAGCTTTCTTT. Amino acids: CASSQGGQGTEAFF.

The chain joins TRBV27 to TRBJ1-5; TRBD1 is a possible D gene (5 bases). The CDR3 spans 13 residues. Germline values: CDR1 MNHEY, CDR2 SMNVEV (reference sequence). The V end lost 7 bases, the J end lost 7 bases, and 14 bases lay between the germline ends. The CDR3 nucleotides read TGTGCCAGCACCTCGGGGCGAAGACAGCCCCAGCATTTT. Translation gives CASTSGRRQPQHF.

This clone showed up just a few times. The CDR3 reads CASRNRMNTEAFF. The CDR3 coding sequence is TGTGCCAGCAGAAACAGAATGAACACTGAAGCTTTCTTT. The chain joins TRBV27 to TRBJ1-1; D remains ambiguous. Deletions cut 6 bases from V and 0 bases from J, with 8 bases between. Germline CDR1 reads MNHEY; CDR2 reads SMNVEV (reference sequence). CDR3 size: 13 residues.

The rearrangement uses TRBV7-8 and TRBJ2-1, with 11 bases lining up with TRBD2. J gave up 4 bases and V 4 bases, and 6 bases lay outside the gene matches. The CDR3 consists of 16 residues. Germline loops: CDR1 SGHVS, CDR2 FQNEAQ. The CDR3 bases are TGTGCCAGCAGCTCTTTAGCGGGGGGGTTTTACAATGAGCAGTTCTTC. As protein: CASSSLAGGFYNEQFF.

The chain is built from TRBV5-1 and TRBJ2-1; D may be TRBD2 (6 bases). The CDR3 runs 13 residues. Germline loops: CDR1 SGHRS, CDR2 YFSETQ. V dropped 4 bases and J dropped 10 bases, with 15 bases sitting between them. The CDR3 reads CASSGDSHWEQFF. As DNA, the CDR3 is TGCGCCAGCAGCGGGGACTCCCACTGGGAGCAGTTCTTC. Supplemented by reference TRBV5-1 and TRBJ2-1, the full variable domain reads KAGVTQTPRYLIKTRGQQVTLSCSPISGHRSVSWYQQTPGQGLQFLFEYFSETQRNKGNFPGRFSGRQFSNSRSEMNVSTLELGDSALYLCASSGDSHWEQFFGPGTRLTVL.

The chain has TRBV27 and TRBJ1-6; D remains unclear. Germline V gives CDR1 MNHEY, CDR2 SMNVEV (reference sequence). The V end was cut by 2 bases, the J end by 5 bases, with 13 bases between. This CDR3 is 16 amino acids long. CDR3 amino acids: CASSLAVDPHNSPLHF. In DNA, the CDR3 is TGTGCCAGCAGTTTAGCGGTAGACCCTCATAATTCACCCCTCCACTTT.

The J gene is TRBJ2-7, the V gene TRBV7-9, with D possibly matching TRBD1 (6 bases). The CDR3 has 13 amino acids. From germline, CDR1 is SEHNR and CDR2 FQNEAQ (reference sequence). V shed 3 bases and J shed 8 bases, with 14 bases lying between them. The CDR3: CASSFRGLEKQYF. DNA of the CDR3: TGTGCCAGCAGCTTCAGGGGCTTGGAGAAGCAGTACTTC.

V is TRBV30 and J is TRBJ2-3; TRBD1 matches 9 bases. Germline CDR1 reads GTSNPN; CDR2 reads SVGIG (reference sequence). J gave up 3 bases and V 0 bases, and 7 bases lay outside the gene matches. This CDR3 is 16 amino acids long. CDR3 in DNA: TGTGCCTGGAGTGTAGGAACAGGGGGCGCGACAGATACGCAGTATTTT. The encoded protein is CAWSVGTGGATDTQYF.

The chain carries TRBV21-1 and TRBJ1-2. TRBV21-1 is a listed pseudogene. This CDR3 is built from 13 residues. The DNA of the CDR3 is TGTGCCAGCAGCCCTCGGAGGCCGAGGGGCTACACCTTC. Protein sequence: CASSPRRPRGYTF.

This chain's CDR3 is CASSRGRVNTEAFF. The DNA for the CDR3 is TGTGCCAGCAGCCGGGGGCGGGTGAACACTGAAGCTTTCTTT. The chain carries TRBV7-9 and TRBJ1-1, with D possibly matching TRBD1 (6 bases). This CDR3 is 14 amino acids long. Trimming shortened V by 5 bases and J by 0 bases, and 10 bases separated the two germline ends. CDR1 and CDR2 (germline): SEHNR, FQNEAQ (reference sequence).

The genes are TRBV7-8 and TRBJ1-2; D gene uncertain. The CDR3 extends over 14 amino acids. Germline lookup yields CDR1 SGHVS and CDR2 FQNEAQ. V was cut by 1 base and J by 4 bases, with 10 bases left in between. CDR3 protein: CASSLDMESYGYTF. The CDR3 DNA is TGTGCCAGCAGCTTAGATATGGAATCCTATGGCTACACCTTC. The full variable domain, completed using reference TRBV7-8 and TRBJ1-2, is GAGVSQSPRYKVAKRGQDVALRCDPISGHVSLFWYQQALGQGPEFLTYFQNEAQLDKSGLPSDRFFAERPEGSVSTLKIQRTQQEDSAVYLCASSLDMESYGYTFGSGTRLTVV.

The chain employs TRBV28 and TRBJ1-2; 8 bases align to TRBD1. The CDR3 contains 13 residues. CDR1 and CDR2 from the germline V gene are MDHEN and SYDVKM. The V and J ends lost 4 bases and 5 bases, in that order; junction bases with no gene match: 3. CDR3 DNA sequence: TGTGCCAGCAGTTATGGACAGGGTTATGGCTACACCTTC. Its translation is CASSYGQGYGYTF.

This chain joins TRBV5-4 and TRBJ2-5, with D perhaps TRBD1 (6 bases). Germline V CDR1 and CDR2: SGHNT, YYREEE (reference sequence). Trimming removed 3 bases from V and 3 bases from J, with 12 bases in between. The length of the CDR3 is 14 residues. The CDR3 coding sequence is TGTGCCAGCAGCTCAAAACAGGGAAAAGAGACCCAGTACTTC. It specifies CASSSKQGKETQYF.

The V gene is TRBV2, the J gene TRBJ2-5; D is unresolved. CDR3 size: 14 residues. Germline V gene sequence: CDR1 SNHLY, CDR2 FYNNEI. The V and J ends lost 1 base and 4 bases respectively, with 10 bases between them. For the CDR3, the DNA is TGTGCCAGCAGTGAAGACGCCAGAGGAGAGACCCAGTACTTC. It codes for CASSEDARGETQYF.

A word on this clone: Additional DNA sequences in this sample encode the identical CDR3. The rearrangement links TRBV2 to TRBJ1-2; the match to TRBD1 covers 7 bases. The germline CDR1 and CDR2 sequences are SNHLY and FYNNEI. V trimming: 8 bases; J trimming: 4 bases; junction bases outside the gene matches: 10. The CDR3 totals 14 residues. CDR3 in DNA: TGTGCCAGCGCCGGGGGTCAGGGGGGCTATGGCTACACCTTC. Translated: CASAGGQGGYGYTF.

The rearrangement joins TRBV29-1 to TRBJ1-3; 9 bases map to TRBD1. The CDR3 is 13 amino acids. The V gene's germline CDR1 is SQVTM and CDR2 ANQGSEA. Losses at the gene ends were 3 bases for V and 4 bases for J; bases not matched to a gene: 1. The CDR3 DNA reads as TGCAGCGTTGAGGACAGGGGAGGAAACACCATATATTTT. Translation gives CSVEDRGGNTIYF.

The chain recombines TRBV28 with TRBJ1-2; D unresolved. The germline V gene encodes CDR1 MDHEN and CDR2 SYDVKM. CDR3 length equals 12 residues. V dropped 0 bases and J dropped 6 bases, with 5 bases sitting between them. The CDR3 sequence: CASSLWGDGYTF. CDR3 nucleotide sequence: TGTGCCAGCAGTTTATGGGGAGATGGCTACACCTTC.

The chain uses TRBV19 and TRBJ1-1, with D possibly matching TRBD1 (6 bases). This CDR3 has 17 amino acids. Trimming left V 8 bases short and J 0 bases short, with 22 bases between. Germline V gene lookup returns CDR1 LNHDA and CDR2 SQIVND (reference sequence). The CDR3 sequence: CASGEPRGRTMNTEAFF. CDR3 sequence (DNA): TGTGCCAGTGGGGAACCGAGGGGGAGAACCATGAACACTGAAGCTTTCTTT.

This clone was seen more than once but under ten times. The chain carries TRBV19 and TRBJ1-6, with TRBD1 identical over 10 bases. With V trimmed by 6 bases and J by 6 bases, 2 bases remained unmatched. Per germline, CDR1 LNHDA and CDR2 SQIVND (reference sequence). This CDR3 is built from 14 residues. CDR3 DNA: TGTGCCAGTAGGAGACAGGGGGCTAATTCACCCCTCCACTTT. Translation gives CASRRQGANSPLHF. Full variable domain (outside the CDR3, taken from reference TRBV19 and TRBJ1-6): DGGITQSPKYLFRKEGQNVTLSCEQNLNHDAMYWYRQDPGQGLRLIYYSQIVNDFQKGDIAEGYSVSREKKESFPLTVTSAQKNPTAFYLCASRRQGANSPLHFGNGTRLTVT.

This clone has a handful of counts. This sequence joins TRBV6-6 and TRBJ1-1; D not certain. The CDR3 is 13 residues long. CDR1 is MNHNY, CDR2 SVGAGI, per germline (reference sequence). V lost 5 bases, J lost 7 bases, and 14 bases lay in between. The CDR3 DNA follows: TGTGCCAGCAGTGGGGAGTCGTGGAGTGAAGCTTTCTTT. It specifies CASSGESWSEAFF.

This clone was seen a single time. The J gene is TRBJ1-2, the V gene TRBV5-1; D is undetermined. The CDR3 totals 13 residues. Germline V gives CDR1 SGHRS, CDR2 YFSETQ. V lost 2 bases and J lost 5, with 10 bases in between. The CDR3, as DNA: TGCGCCAGCAGCTTAGGTATCGGATATGGCTACACCTTC. Protein: CASSLGIGYGYTF.